Below, 5 T cell receptor beta chains from the same sample are listed, as sequenced in a study of neurological immune-mediated disorders. TCRdb re-analysed the 5' RACE reads in MiXCR, keeping a single row per CDR3 protein. The sample holds roughly 56,000 distinct CDR3 sequences, 9.5% to 12% seen once. The sequencing sample was made of PBMCs. The receptors come from a man aged 55-75 years in good health.

This clonotype was seen ten or more times. The CDR3 DNA follows: TGTGCCAGCAGCCCGGGGCAGAGGAATGAGCAGTTCTTC. Residues: CASSPGQRNEQFF. The V gene is TRBV12-3 or TRBV12-4, the J gene TRBJ2-1; D is tentatively TRBD1 or TRBD2 (5 bases each). Trimming removed 6 bases at V and 7 bases at J, with 13 bases between. CDR3 length: 13 amino acids.

This clonotype was counted many times. The chain recombines TRBV27 with TRBJ1-1; tentatively, D is TRBD1 (6 bases). This CDR3 has 13 residues. V was shortened by 5 bases and J by 6 bases, with 13 bases between the two germline ends. CDR1 MNHEY and CDR2 SMNVEV come from the germline V gene (reference sequence). This chain's CDR3 is CASSKGHLAEAFF. The CDR3 DNA reads TGTGCCAGCAGTAAGGGACATTTAGCTGAAGCTTTCTTT.

This clonotype was picked up a small number of times. J is TRBJ1-4 and V is TRBV20-1, with TRBD1 matching over 7 bases. V lost 5 bases and J lost 6; bases outside the gene matches: 9. There are 14 residues in the CDR3. The germline V gene has CDR1 DFQATT and CDR2 SNEGSKA (reference sequence). The chain's CDR3 is CSAARQGLDEKLFF. In DNA form, the CDR3 reads TGCAGTGCTGCCCGACAGGGACTGGATGAAAAACTGTTTTTT.

This clonotype was recorded many times. This sequence joins TRBV20-1 and TRBJ2-3; the D is unclear. The CDR3 has 16 amino acids. The V end was cut by 5 bases, the J end by 2 bases, with 20 bases between. Germline V gene data show CDR1 as DFQATT and CDR2 as SNEGSKA (reference sequence). The CDR3 nucleotides read TGCAGTGCTGTGAACTACGTAGGCGGCTTCACAGATACGCAGTATTTT. Amino acid sequence: CSAVNYVGGFTDTQYF.

This chain uses TRBV20-1 with TRBJ1-5, with D maybe TRBD1 (6 bases). Germline V gene sequence: CDR1 DFQATT, CDR2 SNEGSKA (reference sequence). The germline V and J ends were trimmed by 1 base and 11 bases, with 21 bases remaining between them. There are 15 residues in the CDR3. The CDR3 DNA reads TGCAGTGCTAGAGCCCAGACAGGCGCCAACCAGACCCAGCATTTT. Translated, it gives CSARAQTGANQTQHF.